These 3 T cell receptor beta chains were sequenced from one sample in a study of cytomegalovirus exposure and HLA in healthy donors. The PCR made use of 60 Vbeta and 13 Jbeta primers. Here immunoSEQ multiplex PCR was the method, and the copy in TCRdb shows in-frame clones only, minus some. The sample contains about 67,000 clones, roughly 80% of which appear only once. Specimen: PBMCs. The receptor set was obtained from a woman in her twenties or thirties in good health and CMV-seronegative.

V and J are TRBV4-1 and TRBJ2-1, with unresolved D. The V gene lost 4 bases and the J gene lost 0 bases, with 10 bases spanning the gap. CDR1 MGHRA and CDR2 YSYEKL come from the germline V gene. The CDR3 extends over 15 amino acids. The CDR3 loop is CASSLEFSSYNEQFF. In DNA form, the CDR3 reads TGCGCCAGCAGCCTCGAGTTTAGCTCCTACAATGAGCAGTTCTTC.

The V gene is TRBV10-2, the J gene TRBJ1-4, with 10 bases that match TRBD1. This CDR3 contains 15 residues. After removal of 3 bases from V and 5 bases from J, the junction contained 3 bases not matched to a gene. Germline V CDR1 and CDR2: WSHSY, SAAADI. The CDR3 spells CASSDPGQGNEKLFF. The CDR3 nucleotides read TGCGCCAGCAGTGACCCGGGACAGGGGAATGAAAAACTGTTTTTT.

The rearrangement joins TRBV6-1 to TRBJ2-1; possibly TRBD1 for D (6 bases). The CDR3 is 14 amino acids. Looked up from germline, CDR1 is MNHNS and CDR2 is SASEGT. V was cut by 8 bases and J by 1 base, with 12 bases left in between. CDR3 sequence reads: CASCTGSSYNEQFF. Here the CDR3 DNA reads TGTGCCAGCTGCACAGGGAGTTCCTACAATGAGCAGTTCTTC.